The 30 T cell receptor beta chains below come from one sample, sequenced in a study of Ad26.COV2.S vaccination and SARS-CoV-2 variants. Method: immunoSEQ multiplex PCR; TCRdb's copy keeps in-frame clones and lacks some. The repertoire holds roughly 700,000 clones, with roughly nine tenths as singletons. Documented treatment: some 20 received Ad26.COV2.S at low or high dose, single or two shots; 5 received placebo; per-sample allocation not given. Each sample was drawn 63 days after the first injection (of vaccine or placebo). The specimen comprised peripheral blood, sampled in a trial of Ad26.COV2.S vaccine versus placebo. All receptors come from a person between 18 and 65 years old who received the Ad26.COV2.S COVID-19 vaccine or a placebo.

V and J are TRBV30 and TRBJ2-7; weak D call: TRBD2 (5 bases). V lost 5 bases to trimming and J lost 1 base, with 15 bases between them. The germline gives CDR1 GTSNPN, CDR2 SVGIG (reference sequence). There are 14 residues in the CDR3. Here the CDR3 DNA reads TGTGCCTGGCGAAACTTAGGGAGTTCCTACGAGCAGTACTTC. It is translated as CAWRNLGSSYEQYF. Variable domain in full (rest from reference TRBV30 and TRBJ2-7): SQTIHQWPATLVQPVGSPLSLECTVEGTSNPNLYWYRQAAGRGLQLLFYSVGIGQISSEVPQNLSASRPQDRQFILSSKKLLLSDSGFYLCAWRNLGSSYEQYFGPGTRLTVT.

The chain joins TRBV7-2 to TRBJ2-7; 9 positions match TRBD2. V was pared by 1 base and J by 3 bases, with 7 bases of the junction left unmatched. The CDR3 is 16 residues long. Germline values: CDR1 SGHTA, CDR2 FQGNSA. CDR3 coding DNA: TGTGCCAGCAGCTTAGGATCATATAGCGGGGGCTACGAGCAGTACTTC. Its translation is CASSLGSYSGGYEQYF.

This chain uses TRBV7-6 with TRBJ2-7; D is perhaps TRBD1 (5 bases). Germline lookup yields CDR1 SGHVS and CDR2 FNYEAQ. The CDR3 has 16 amino acids. V dropped 1 base and J dropped 1 base, with 14 bases sitting between them. The CDR3: CASSLVSARASYEQYF. The CDR3 region has the DNA TGTGCCAGCAGCTTAGTTTCGGCCAGGGCATCCTACGAGCAGTACTTC.

The chain joins TRBV7-9 to TRBJ1-4; the D gene is possibly TRBD1 (6 bases). This CDR3 comprises 15 residues. Germline V gene lookup returns CDR1 SEHNR and CDR2 FQNEAQ (reference sequence). Trimming left V 5 bases short and J 3 bases short, with 13 bases between. CDR3 DNA: TGTGCCAGCAGCCCCCAGGGGCGAGCTAATGAAAAACTGTTTTTT. This translates into CASSPQGRANEKLFF. Full variable domain (outside the CDR3, taken from reference TRBV7-9 and TRBJ1-4): DTGVSQNPRHKITKRGQNVTFRCDPISEHNRLYWYRQTLGQGPEFLTYFQNEAQLEKSRLLSDRFSAERPKGSFSTLEIQRTEQGDSAMYLCASSPQGRANEKLFFGSGTQLSVL.

The chain uses TRBV3-1 (or the pseudogene TRBV3-2) and TRBJ2-3; no clear D gene. V dropped 0 bases and J dropped 0 bases, with 7 bases sitting between them. Germline CDR1 is LGHDT and CDR2 is YNNKEL (reference sequence). This CDR3 is 15 amino acids long. CDR3: CASSQDSLSTDTQYF. CDR3 in DNA: TGTGCCAGCAGCCAAGATAGTCTCAGCACAGATACGCAGTATTTT.

This sequence joins TRBV5-1 and TRBJ1-1, with 8 bases identical to TRBD1. Germline V gene sequence: CDR1 SGHRS, CDR2 YFSETQ. The CDR3 is made up of 16 amino acids. V shed 4 bases, J shed 1 base, and the junction held 9 bases outside the gene matches. The DNA for the CDR3 is TGCGCCAGCAGCATAAATCCCGGGACAGGGAACACTGAAGCTTTCTTT. Translating it yields CASSINPGTGNTEAFF.

This chain uses TRBV5-1 with TRBJ1-3; D not certain. Trimming cost V 0 bases and J 2 bases, with 15 bases left between them. The CDR3 covers 17 residues. Germline V CDR1 and CDR2: SGHRS, YFSETQ. This chain's CDR3 is CASSLEWVEVPGNTIYF. The CDR3 nucleotides are TGCGCCAGCAGCTTGGAGTGGGTGGAAGTGCCTGGAAACACCATATATTTT.

This chain links TRBV27 with TRBJ2-3; D is possibly TRBD1 or TRBD2 (5 bases each). V lost 11 bases and J lost 0, with 12 bases in between. The CDR3 runs to 13 residues. Germline V lookup: CDR1 MNHEY, CDR2 SMNVEV (reference sequence). The CDR3 region has the DNA TGTGCCGGGGGTTCCTCTAGCACAGATACGCAGTATTTT. It encodes CAGGSSSTDTQYF.

This sequence joins TRBV5-6 and TRBJ2-2, with TRBD1 matching 8 bases. J was trimmed by 7 bases and V by 2 bases; bases with no gene match: 10. Per the germline V gene, CDR1 is SGHDT and CDR2 is YYEEEE. The CDR3 contains 16 residues. The CDR3 protein is CASSFPGQGFGGELFF. The CDR3 nucleotides read TGTGCCAGCAGCTTCCCTGGACAGGGATTTGGCGGGGAGCTGTTTTTT.

The chain is built from TRBV2 and TRBJ1-1; possible D gene TRBD1, 6 bases. The ends were cut back, 5 bases at V and 6 bases at J, with 28 bases in the middle. This CDR3 region has 18 residues. The germline V gene has CDR1 SNHLY and CDR2 FYNNEI. CDR3 sequence reads: CASSLRQTGEGQLSEAFF. The CDR3 coding sequence is TGTGCCAGCAGTCTCCGACAGACAGGAGAGGGGCAACTATCTGAAGCTTTCTTT.

The rearrangement joins TRBV7-8 to TRBJ2-7; D gene uncertain. Trimming removed 1 base from V and 2 bases from J, with 12 bases in between. The V gene's germline CDR1 is SGHVS and CDR2 FQNEAQ. This CDR3 region has 15 residues. CDR3 bases: TGTGCCAGCAGCTTAGATCATAGCACGGCCTACGAGCAGTACTTC. Protein product: CASSLDHSTAYEQYF.

This clone was seen only once. J is TRBJ2-7 and V is TRBV7-2; tentatively, D is TRBD1 (5 bases). Germline loops: CDR1 SGHTA, CDR2 FQGNSA. V was cut by 5 bases and J by 0 bases, with 11 bases left in between. This CDR3 region has 14 residues. Here the CDR3 reads CASSPARGSYEQYF. CDR3 sequence (DNA): TGTGCCAGCAGCCCCGCTAGGGGCTCCTACGAGCAGTACTTC.

The chain couples TRBV6-2 or TRBV6-3 to TRBJ2-2; D possibly corresponds to TRBD1 (5 bases). CDR3 size: 15 residues. The germline gives CDR1 MNHEY, CDR2 SVGEGT. Trimming pared 0 bases from V and 6 bases from J, leaving 11 bases between. CDR3 loop: CASSYSARAAGELFF. DNA of the CDR3: TGTGCCAGCAGTTACTCAGCCAGGGCAGCCGGGGAGCTGTTTTTT.

In the case of this clone: A read error may explain this, as a much larger clone is one base away. The same CDR3 can be traced to other DNA sequences in this sample. The J gene is TRBJ2-7, the V gene TRBV9; 11 bases align to TRBD1. Per germline, CDR1 SGDLS and CDR2 YYNGEE. The CDR3 has 14 residues. Losses at the gene ends were 4 bases for V and 2 bases for J; bases not matched to a gene: 2. The CDR3 nucleotides are TGTGCCAGCAGCCCGGGACAGGGGGCCTACGAGCAGTACTTC. Its protein is CASSPGQGAYEQYF.

The CDR3 protein is CASSQEYRLGYGYTF. The CDR3 coding sequence is TGTGCCAGCAGCCAAGAGTACAGGCTCGGCTATGGCTACACCTTC. V is TRBV3-1 (or the pseudogene TRBV3-2) and J is TRBJ1-2; TRBD1 is a possible D gene (5 bases). Germline-derived CDR1 and CDR2 are LGHDT and YNNKEL (reference sequence). The CDR3 runs 15 residues. V was clipped by 0 bases and J by 4 bases, with 12 bases between them.

The genes are TRBV6-2 or TRBV6-3 and TRBJ1-2; 8 bases are a match to TRBD1. This CDR3 contains 17 residues. Germline assignment: CDR1 MNHEY and CDR2 SVGEGT. Trimming at V came to 5 bases and at J to 2 bases, leaving 13 bases not matched to a gene. CDR3 in DNA: TGTGCCAGCAGTACCCCCGGACAGGGAGGAGGCAACTATGGCTACACCTTC. This encodes CASSTPGQGGGNYGYTF.

Only a few counts were recorded for this clone. At the DNA level, this CDR3 is encoded by other sequences in the same sample as well. The chain joins TRBV5-4 to TRBJ2-7; D gene ambiguous. Trimming stripped 2 bases from V and 0 bases from J, with 6 bases between. This CDR3 contains 13 residues. Germline V gives CDR1 SGHNT, CDR2 YYREEE (reference sequence). The chain's CDR3 is CASSFRSSYEQYF. CDR3 nucleotides: TGTGCCAGCAGCTTCAGGAGCTCCTACGAGCAGTACTTC.

The chain has TRBV7-2 and TRBJ2-5; TRBD2 aligns across 8 bases. The germline gives CDR1 SGHTA, CDR2 FQGNSA. J lost 5 bases, V lost 6 bases, and 8 bases had no gene match. This CDR3 contains 14 residues. The CDR3 loop is CASRTTGGPETQYF. In DNA form, the CDR3 reads TGTGCCAGCAGAACAACGGGGGGGCCGGAGACCCAGTACTTC.

This clone appeared a single time. The chain uses TRBV5-5 and TRBJ2-7; 8 nucleotides match TRBD2. There are 15 residues in the CDR3. Germline V CDR1 and CDR2: SGHKS, YYEKEE (reference sequence). Losses at the gene ends were 0 bases for V and 2 bases for J; bases not matched to a gene: 4. CDR3 amino acids: CASSLALAETYEQYF. The DNA for the CDR3 is TGTGCCAGCAGCTTGGCACTAGCGGAAACCTACGAGCAGTACTTC.

CDR3 protein: CASSSRQIKYQETQYF. For the CDR3, the DNA is TGTGCCAGCAGCTCCCGACAGATCAAGTACCAAGAGACCCAGTACTTC. The chain recombines TRBV7-9 with TRBJ2-5; D is possibly TRBD1 (5 bases). Germline values: CDR1 SEHNR, CDR2 FQNEAQ (reference sequence). V lost 4 bases and J lost 0, with 15 bases in between. The CDR3 consists of 16 residues.

V and J are TRBV14 and TRBJ2-7; D is perhaps TRBD2 (7 bases). The CDR3 has 15 residues. The germline gives CDR1 SGHDN, CDR2 FVKESK. Trimming pared 3 bases from V and 6 bases from J, leaving 18 bases between. The CDR3 sequence: CASSQQEGGPFEQYF. CDR3 DNA: TGTGCCAGCAGCCAGCAGGAGGGGGGGCCCTTCGAGCAGTACTTC.

J is TRBJ1-2 and V is TRBV27; 7 bases agree with TRBD1. From germline, CDR1 is MNHEY and CDR2 SMNVEV (reference sequence). V shed 8 bases and J 4 bases; nucleotides not matched to a gene: 4. The CDR3 consists of 12 residues. The CDR3 DNA reads as TGTGCCAGCTGGGACAGATTCTATGGCTACACCTTC. Translation gives CASWDRFYGYTF.

The rearrangement uses TRBV25-1 and TRBJ2-7; 7 bases line up with TRBD1. Germline values: CDR1 MGHDK, CDR2 SYGVNS. After removal of 6 bases from V and 3 bases from J, the junction contained 5 bases not matched to a gene. The CDR3 is 13 amino acids. The CDR3 loop reads CASRGQVVYEQYF. The DNA for the CDR3 is TGTGCCAGCAGAGGACAGGTCGTCTACGAGCAGTACTTC.

The chain is built from TRBV11-3 and TRBJ2-5; no clear D gene. Germline V CDR1 and CDR2: SGHNT, YENEEA. This CDR3 is built from 15 residues. V lost 1 base and J lost 4, with 13 bases in between. CDR3 residues: CASSLGLALTETQYF. CDR3 sequence (DNA): TGTGCCAGCAGCTTAGGGTTAGCCTTAACAGAGACCCAGTACTTC. The full variable domain, its missing parts supplied by reference TRBV11-3 and TRBJ2-5, is EAGVVQSPRYKIIEKKQPVAFWCNPISGHNTLYWYLQNLGQGPELLIRYENEEAVDDSQLPKDRFSAERLKGVDSTLKIQPAELGDSAVYLCASSLGLALTETQYFGPGTRLLVL.

The genes are TRBV18 and TRBJ2-2; D uncertain. Trimming removed 6 bases from V and 1 base from J, with 15 bases in between. In germline, CDR1 is KGHSH, CDR2 LQKENI. The CDR3 is 16 residues long. CDR3 DNA sequence: TGTGCCAGCTCGCCAAACAGCGATCTGAACACCGGGGAGCTGTTTTTT. Protein sequence: CASSPNSDLNTGELFF.

The chain recombines TRBV2 with TRBJ1-6; D is ambiguous. This CDR3 comprises 17 residues. Germline-derived CDR1 and CDR2 are SNHLY and FYNNEI. The V and J ends lost 5 bases and 0 bases respectively, with 14 bases between them. The CDR3 here is CASSQNRASSYNSPLHF. CDR3 coding DNA: TGTGCCAGCAGTCAGAATCGGGCCAGCTCCTATAATTCACCCCTCCACTTT.

The V call is TRBV19, the J call TRBJ2-2; D call uncertain. This CDR3 is 13 amino acids long. Germline V gives CDR1 LNHDA, CDR2 SQIVND (reference sequence). The V end lost 5 bases, the J end lost 8 bases, and 12 bases lay between the germline ends. CDR3 sequence reads: CASSLWGSGELFF. For the CDR3, the DNA is TGTGCCAGTAGTCTCTGGGGTTCAGGGGAGCTGTTTTTT.

The chain has TRBV9 and TRBJ2-7; TRBD2 matches 7 bases. Germline values: CDR1 SGDLS, CDR2 YYNGEE. This CDR3 is 14 amino acids long. V dropped 2 bases and J dropped 5; count of bases not matched to a gene: 7. CDR3 in amino acids: CASSVSREGHEQYF. The CDR3, as DNA: TGTGCCAGCAGCGTTTCCAGGGAGGGACACGAGCAGTACTTC.

The chain links TRBV7-9 to TRBJ2-1; D gene uncertain. The germline CDR1 and CDR2 sequences are SEHNR and FQNEAQ (reference sequence). The CDR3 has 12 amino acids. V was pared by 4 bases and J by 10 bases, with 11 bases between. This chain's CDR3 is CASSSELGEQFF. In DNA form, the CDR3 reads TGTGCCAGCAGCTCCGAGTTAGGAGAGCAGTTCTTC.

As to this clone: This specimen includes other DNA sequences encoding the same CDR3. This chain uses TRBV30 with TRBJ1-1; D gene uncertain. CDR3 length: 13 amino acids. The V gene's germline CDR1 is GTSNPN and CDR2 SVGIG (reference sequence). The V gene lost 0 bases and the J gene lost 1 base, with 6 bases spanning the gap. As DNA, the CDR3 is TGTGCCTGGAGTGTACGAGAGAACACTGAAGCTTTCTTT. Amino acid sequence: CAWSVRENTEAFF.